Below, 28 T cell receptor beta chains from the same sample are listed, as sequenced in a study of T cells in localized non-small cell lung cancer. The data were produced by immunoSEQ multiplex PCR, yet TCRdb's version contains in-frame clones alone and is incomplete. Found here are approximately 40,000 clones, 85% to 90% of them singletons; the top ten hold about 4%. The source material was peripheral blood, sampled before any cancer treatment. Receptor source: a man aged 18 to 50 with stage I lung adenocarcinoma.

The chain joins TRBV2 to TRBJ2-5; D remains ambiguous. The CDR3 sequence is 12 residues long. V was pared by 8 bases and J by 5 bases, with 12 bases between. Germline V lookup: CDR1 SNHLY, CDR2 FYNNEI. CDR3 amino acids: CASSPLSETQYF. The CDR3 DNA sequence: TGTGCCAGCTCCCCGCTGTCGGAGACCCAGTACTTC.

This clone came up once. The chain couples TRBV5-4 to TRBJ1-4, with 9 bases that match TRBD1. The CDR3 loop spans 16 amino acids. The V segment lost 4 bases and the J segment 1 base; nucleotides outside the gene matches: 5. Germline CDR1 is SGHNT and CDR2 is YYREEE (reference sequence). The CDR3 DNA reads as TGTGCCAGCAGCACGGGACAGGGAAGAACTAATGAAAAACTGTTTTTT. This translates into CASSTGQGRTNEKLFF.

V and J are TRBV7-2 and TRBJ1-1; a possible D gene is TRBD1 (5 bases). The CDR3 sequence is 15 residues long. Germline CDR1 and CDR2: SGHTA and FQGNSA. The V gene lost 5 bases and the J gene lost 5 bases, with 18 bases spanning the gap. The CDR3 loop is CASSNQGGGLTEAFF. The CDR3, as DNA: TGTGCCAGCAGCAACCAGGGCGGGGGGTTGACTGAAGCTTTCTTT.

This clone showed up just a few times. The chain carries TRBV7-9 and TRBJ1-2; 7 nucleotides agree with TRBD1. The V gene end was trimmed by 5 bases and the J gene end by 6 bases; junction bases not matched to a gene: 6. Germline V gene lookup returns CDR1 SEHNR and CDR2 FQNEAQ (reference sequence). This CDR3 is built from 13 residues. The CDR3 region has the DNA TGTGCCAGCAGCCGACAGGGCCTCGATGGCTACACCTTC. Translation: CASSRQGLDGYTF.

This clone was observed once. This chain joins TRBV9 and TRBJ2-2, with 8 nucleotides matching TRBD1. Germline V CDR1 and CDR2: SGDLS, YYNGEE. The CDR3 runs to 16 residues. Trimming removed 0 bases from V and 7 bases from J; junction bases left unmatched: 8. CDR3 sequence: CASSVADRGKGGELFF. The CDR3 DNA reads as TGTGCCAGCAGCGTAGCCGACAGGGGAAAAGGCGGGGAGCTGTTTTTT.

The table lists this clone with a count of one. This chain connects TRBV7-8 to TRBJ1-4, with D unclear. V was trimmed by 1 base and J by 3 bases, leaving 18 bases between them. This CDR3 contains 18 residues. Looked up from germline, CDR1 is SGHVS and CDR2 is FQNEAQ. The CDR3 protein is CASSLDFFPANSNEKLFF. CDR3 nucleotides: TGTGCCAGCAGCTTAGACTTTTTCCCCGCCAATTCTAATGAAAAACTGTTTTTT.

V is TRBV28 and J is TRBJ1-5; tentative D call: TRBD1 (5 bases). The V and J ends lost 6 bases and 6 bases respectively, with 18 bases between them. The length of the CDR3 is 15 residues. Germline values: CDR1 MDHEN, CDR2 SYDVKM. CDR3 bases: TGTGCCAGCAGCCAGGACGGGGGGTCAACTCAGCCCCAGCATTTT. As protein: CASSQDGGSTQPQHF.

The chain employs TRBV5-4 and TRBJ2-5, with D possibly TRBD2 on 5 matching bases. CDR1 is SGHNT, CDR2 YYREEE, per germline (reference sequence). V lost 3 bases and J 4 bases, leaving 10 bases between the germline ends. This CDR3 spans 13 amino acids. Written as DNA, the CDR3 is TGTGCCAGCAGCTGGGAGCGCGGAGAGACCCAGTACTTC. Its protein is CASSWERGETQYF.

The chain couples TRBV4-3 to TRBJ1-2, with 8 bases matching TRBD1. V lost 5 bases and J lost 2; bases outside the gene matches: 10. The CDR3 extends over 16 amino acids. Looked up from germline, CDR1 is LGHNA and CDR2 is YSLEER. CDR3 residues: CASSENGQGLNYGYTF. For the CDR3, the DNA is TGCGCCAGCAGCGAGAATGGACAGGGATTAAACTATGGCTACACCTTC.

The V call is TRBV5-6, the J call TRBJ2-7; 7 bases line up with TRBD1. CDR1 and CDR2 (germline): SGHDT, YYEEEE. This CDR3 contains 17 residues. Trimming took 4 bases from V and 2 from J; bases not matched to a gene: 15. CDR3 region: CASSNRQGRIQPYEQYF. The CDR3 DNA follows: TGTGCCAGCAGCAACAGACAGGGTCGAATCCAACCCTACGAGCAGTACTTC.

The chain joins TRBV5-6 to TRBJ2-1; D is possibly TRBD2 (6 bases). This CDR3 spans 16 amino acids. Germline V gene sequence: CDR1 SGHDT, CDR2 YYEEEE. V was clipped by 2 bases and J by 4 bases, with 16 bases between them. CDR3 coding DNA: TGTGCCAGCAGCTTCCGAGGCGGGGTGGGGTACAATGAGCAGTTCTTC. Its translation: CASSFRGGVGYNEQFF.

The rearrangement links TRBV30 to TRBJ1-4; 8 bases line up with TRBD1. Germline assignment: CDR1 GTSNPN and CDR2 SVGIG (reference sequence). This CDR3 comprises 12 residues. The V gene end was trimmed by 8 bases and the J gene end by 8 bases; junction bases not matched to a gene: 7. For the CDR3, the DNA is TGTGCCCAGGGACAGGTTTTCGAAAAACTGTTTTTT. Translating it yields CAQGQVFEKLFF.

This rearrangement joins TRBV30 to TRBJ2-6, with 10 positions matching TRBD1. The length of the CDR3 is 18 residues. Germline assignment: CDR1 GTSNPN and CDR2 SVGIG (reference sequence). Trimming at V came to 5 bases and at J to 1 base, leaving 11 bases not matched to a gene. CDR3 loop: CAWDPGTGVWSGANVLTF. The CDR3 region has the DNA TGTGCCTGGGACCCCGGGACAGGGGTTTGGTCTGGGGCCAACGTCCTGACTTTC.

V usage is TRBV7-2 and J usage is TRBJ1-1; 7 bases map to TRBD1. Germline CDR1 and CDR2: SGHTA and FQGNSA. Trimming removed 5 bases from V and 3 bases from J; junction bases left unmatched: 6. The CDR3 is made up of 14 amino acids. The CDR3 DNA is TGTGCCAGCAGCCCTCAAACAGGGGACACTGAAGCTTTCTTT. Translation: CASSPQTGDTEAFF. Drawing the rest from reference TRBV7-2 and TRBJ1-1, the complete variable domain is GAGVSQSPSNKVTEKGKDVELRCDPISGHTALYWYRQSLGQGLEFLIYFQGNSAPDKSGLPSDRFSAERTGGSVSTLTIQRTQQEDSAVYLCASSPQTGDTEAFFGQGTRLTVV.

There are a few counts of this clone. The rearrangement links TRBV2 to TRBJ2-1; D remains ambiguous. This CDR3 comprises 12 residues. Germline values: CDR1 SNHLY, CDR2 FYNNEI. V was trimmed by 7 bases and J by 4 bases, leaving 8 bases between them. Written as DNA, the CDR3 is TGTGCCAGCATGACGGATTACAATGAGCAGTTCTTC. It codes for CASMTDYNEQFF.

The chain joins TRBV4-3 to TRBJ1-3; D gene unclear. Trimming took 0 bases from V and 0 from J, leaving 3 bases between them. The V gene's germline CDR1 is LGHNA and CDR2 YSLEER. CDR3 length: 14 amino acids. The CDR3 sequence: CASSQETSGNTIYF. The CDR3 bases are TGCGCCAGCAGCCAAGAAACCTCTGGAAACACCATATATTTT.

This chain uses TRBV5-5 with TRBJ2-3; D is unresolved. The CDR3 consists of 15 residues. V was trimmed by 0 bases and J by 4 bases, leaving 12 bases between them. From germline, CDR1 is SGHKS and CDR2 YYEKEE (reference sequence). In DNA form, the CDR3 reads TGTGCCAGCAGCTTGGGCAATATCGACGCAGATACGCAGTATTTT. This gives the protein CASSLGNIDADTQYF.

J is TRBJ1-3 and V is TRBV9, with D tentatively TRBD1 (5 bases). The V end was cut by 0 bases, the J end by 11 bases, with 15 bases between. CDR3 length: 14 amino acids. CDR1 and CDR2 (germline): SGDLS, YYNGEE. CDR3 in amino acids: CASSVGQGSWAIYF. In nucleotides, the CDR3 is TGTGCCAGCAGCGTAGGGCAGGGATCTTGGGCCATATATTTT.

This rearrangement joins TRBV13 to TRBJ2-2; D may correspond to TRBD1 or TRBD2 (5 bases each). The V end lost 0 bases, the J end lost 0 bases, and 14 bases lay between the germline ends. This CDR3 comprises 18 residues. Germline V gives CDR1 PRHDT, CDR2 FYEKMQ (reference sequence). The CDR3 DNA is TGTGCCAGCAGCTTAGGTTTCGGGGCCTTCGCGAACACCGGGGAGCTGTTTTTT. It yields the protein CASSLGFGAFANTGELFF.

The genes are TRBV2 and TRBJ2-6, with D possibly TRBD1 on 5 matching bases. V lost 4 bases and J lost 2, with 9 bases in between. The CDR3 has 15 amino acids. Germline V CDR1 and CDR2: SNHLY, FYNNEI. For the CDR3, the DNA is TGTGCCAGCAGTGTGGGGCAGGCTGGGGCCAACGTCCTGACTTTC. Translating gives CASSVGQAGANVLTF.

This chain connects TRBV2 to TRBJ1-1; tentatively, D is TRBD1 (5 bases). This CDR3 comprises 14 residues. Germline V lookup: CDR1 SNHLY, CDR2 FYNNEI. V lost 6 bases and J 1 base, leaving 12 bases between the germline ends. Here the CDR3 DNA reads TGTGCCAGCAGGGGGCGGAGTGGGAACACTGAAGCTTTCTTT. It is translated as CASRGRSGNTEAFF.

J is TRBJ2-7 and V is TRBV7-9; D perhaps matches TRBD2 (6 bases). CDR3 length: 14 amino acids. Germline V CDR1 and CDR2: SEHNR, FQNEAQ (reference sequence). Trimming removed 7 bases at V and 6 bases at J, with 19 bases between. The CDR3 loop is CASIQLAPGSEQYF. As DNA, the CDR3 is TGTGCCAGCATCCAACTAGCCCCAGGGAGCGAGCAGTACTTC.

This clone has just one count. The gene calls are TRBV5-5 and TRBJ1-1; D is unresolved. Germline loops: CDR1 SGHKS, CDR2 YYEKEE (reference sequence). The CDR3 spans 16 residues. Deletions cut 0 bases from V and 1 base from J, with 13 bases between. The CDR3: CASSLAEGRTNTEAFF. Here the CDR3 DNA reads TGTGCCAGCAGCTTGGCCGAGGGCAGGACGAACACTGAAGCTTTCTTT.

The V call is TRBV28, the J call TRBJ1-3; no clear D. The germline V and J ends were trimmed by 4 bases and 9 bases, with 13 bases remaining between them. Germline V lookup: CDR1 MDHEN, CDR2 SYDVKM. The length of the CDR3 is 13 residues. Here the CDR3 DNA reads TGTGCCAGCAGTTCCCACGGCGGGTCCACCATATATTTT. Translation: CASSSHGGSTIYF.

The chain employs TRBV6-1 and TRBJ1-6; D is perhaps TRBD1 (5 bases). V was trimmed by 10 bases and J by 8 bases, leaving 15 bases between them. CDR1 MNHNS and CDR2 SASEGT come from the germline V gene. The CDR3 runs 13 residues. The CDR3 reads CATRGRIDSPLHF. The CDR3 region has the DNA TGTGCCACGAGGGGACGGATCGATTCACCCCTCCACTTT.

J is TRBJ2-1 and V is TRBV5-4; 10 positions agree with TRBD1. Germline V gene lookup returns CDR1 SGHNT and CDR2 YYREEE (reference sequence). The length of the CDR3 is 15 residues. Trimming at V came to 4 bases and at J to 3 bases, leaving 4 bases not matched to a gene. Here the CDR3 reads CASSPGTGVYNEQFF. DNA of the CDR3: TGTGCCAGCAGCCCCGGGACAGGGGTCTACAATGAGCAGTTCTTC.

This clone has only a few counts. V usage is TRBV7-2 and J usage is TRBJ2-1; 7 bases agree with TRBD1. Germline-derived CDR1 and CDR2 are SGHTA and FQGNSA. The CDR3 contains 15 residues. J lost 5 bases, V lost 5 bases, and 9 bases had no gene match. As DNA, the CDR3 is TGTGCCAGCAGCACTCAACCGGGACAGAACAATGAGCAGTTCTTC. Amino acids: CASSTQPGQNNEQFF.

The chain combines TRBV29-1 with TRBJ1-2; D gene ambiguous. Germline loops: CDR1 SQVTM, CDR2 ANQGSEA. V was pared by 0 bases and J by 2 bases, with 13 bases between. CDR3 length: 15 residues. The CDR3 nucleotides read TGCAGCGTTGAAGACACAGTGCTGCCCAACTATGGCTACACCTTC. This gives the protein CSVEDTVLPNYGYTF.